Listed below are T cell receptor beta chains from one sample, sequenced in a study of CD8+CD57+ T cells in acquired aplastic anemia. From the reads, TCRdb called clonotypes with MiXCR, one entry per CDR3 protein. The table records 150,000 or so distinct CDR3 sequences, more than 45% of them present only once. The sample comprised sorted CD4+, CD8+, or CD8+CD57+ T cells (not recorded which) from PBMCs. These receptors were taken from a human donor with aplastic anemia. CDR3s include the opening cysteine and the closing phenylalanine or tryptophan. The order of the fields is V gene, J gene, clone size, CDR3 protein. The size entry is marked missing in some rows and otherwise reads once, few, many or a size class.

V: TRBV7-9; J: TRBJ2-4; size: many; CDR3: CASSFTGSEAKNIQYF
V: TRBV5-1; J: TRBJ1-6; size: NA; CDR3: CASSSDGRNSPLHF
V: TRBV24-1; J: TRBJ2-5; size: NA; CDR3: CATRKYPEGSNGETQYF
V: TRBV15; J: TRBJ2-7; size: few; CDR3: CATSAGRSGEQYF
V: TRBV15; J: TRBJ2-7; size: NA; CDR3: CATSRDREGSEEQYF
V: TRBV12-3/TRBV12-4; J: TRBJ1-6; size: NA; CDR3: CASSRRNSPLHF
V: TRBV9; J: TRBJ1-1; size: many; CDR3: CASSVGLERGEGEAFF
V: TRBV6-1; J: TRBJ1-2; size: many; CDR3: CASTPGGNYGYTF
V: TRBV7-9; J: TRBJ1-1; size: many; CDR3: CASSLASTANTEAFF
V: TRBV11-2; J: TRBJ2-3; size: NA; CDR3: CASSRLAGGISTDTQYF
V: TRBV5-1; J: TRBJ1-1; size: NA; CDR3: CASRYGQGGVNTEAFF
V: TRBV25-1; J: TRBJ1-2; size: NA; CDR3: CASSGQTYEQYGYTF
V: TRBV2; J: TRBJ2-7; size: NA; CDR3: CASSGLVKGTEQYF
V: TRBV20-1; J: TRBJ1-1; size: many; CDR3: CSAPGETEAFF